This T cell receptor (beta chain) was found in a study of cytomegalovirus exposure and HLA in healthy donors. A word on this clone: Its antigen is currently unknown.

This CDR3 region has 18 residues. Germline CDR1 reads LNHDA; CDR2 reads SQIVND (reference sequence). Trimming took 4 bases from V and 0 from J; bases not matched to a gene: 15. The PCR used 60 Vbeta and 13 Jbeta primers. Repertoires were generated with immunoSEQ multiplex PCR, while TCRdb's copy carries only in-frame clones and drops some. The sample consists of about 140,000 clones, roughly 85% of them appearing once. Study outcomes and limitations: TCR beta sequences reportedly predicted most subjects' HLA-A and HLA-B alleles accurately. Altogether, 150 or so TCR beta chains were recorded as cytomegalovirus-associated.

The V and J genes are TRBV19 and TRBJ2-7, with TRBD1 matching 7 bases. The receptor was derived from a man between 40 and 49 years old in good health and CMV-seropositive. Sample: PBMCs. CDR3: CASSKTSGTAQLSYEQYF. In DNA, the CDR3 is TGTGCCAGTAGTAAAACCTCCGGGACAGCTCAGCTCTCCTACGAGCAGTACTTC.